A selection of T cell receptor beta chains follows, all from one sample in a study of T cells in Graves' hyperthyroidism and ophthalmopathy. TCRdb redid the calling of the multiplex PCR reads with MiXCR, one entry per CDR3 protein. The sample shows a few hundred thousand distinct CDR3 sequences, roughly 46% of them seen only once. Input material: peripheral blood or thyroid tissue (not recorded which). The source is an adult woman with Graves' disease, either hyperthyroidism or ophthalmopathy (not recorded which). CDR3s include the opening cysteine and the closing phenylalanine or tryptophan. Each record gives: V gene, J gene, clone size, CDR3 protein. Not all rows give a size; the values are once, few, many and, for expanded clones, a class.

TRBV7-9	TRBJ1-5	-	CASSPDRVGNQPQHF
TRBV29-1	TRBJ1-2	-	CSVEYVQLYGYTF
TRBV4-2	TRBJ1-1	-	CASSLVGTRNTEAFF
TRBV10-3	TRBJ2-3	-	CAIKKQYF
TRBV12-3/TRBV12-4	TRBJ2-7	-	CASVLAASGEQYF
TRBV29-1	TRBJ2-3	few	CSVKTSGRFAQYF
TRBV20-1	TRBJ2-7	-	CSASRDHEQYF
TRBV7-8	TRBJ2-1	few	CASSPNYGPRIEQFF
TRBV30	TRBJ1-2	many	CAWTGPGGGYTF
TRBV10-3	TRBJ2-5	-	CAIRETSGMMETQYF
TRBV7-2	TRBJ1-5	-	CASSGPGGSNQPQHF
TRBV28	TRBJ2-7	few	CASSHTSGSLGEQYF
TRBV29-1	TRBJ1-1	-	CSVEYFQDRRLNTEAFF
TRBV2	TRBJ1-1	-	CASGTAEAFF
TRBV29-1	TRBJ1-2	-	CSVDQDHYGYTF
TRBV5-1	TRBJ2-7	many	CASSLGVDEQYF
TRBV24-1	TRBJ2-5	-	CATSDTSGRDETQYF
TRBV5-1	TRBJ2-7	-	CASSSRGEGNEQYF
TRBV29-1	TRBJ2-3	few	CSVAGGLITDTQYF
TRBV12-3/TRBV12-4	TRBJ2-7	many	CASSQTGASYEQYF
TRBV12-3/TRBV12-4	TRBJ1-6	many	CASSLTSPLHF
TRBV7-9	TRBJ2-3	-	CASSLGDFSGRPTDTQYF
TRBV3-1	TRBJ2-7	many	CASSRPGRGEQYF
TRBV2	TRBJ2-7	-	CASVEGAGASSYEQYF
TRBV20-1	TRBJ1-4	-	CSARAQGAEKLFF
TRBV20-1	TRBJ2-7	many	CSARLGYEQYF
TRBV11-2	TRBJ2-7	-	CASSPGAVPYEQYF
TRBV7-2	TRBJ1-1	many	CASSPVWWNTEAFF
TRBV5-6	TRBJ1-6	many	CASSLTGYSPLHF
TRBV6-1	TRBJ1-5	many	CASSEPQYSNQPQHF
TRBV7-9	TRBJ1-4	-	CAGSFYLLDEKLFF
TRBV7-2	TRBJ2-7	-	CASSLWPPRFLGQGEDYEQYF